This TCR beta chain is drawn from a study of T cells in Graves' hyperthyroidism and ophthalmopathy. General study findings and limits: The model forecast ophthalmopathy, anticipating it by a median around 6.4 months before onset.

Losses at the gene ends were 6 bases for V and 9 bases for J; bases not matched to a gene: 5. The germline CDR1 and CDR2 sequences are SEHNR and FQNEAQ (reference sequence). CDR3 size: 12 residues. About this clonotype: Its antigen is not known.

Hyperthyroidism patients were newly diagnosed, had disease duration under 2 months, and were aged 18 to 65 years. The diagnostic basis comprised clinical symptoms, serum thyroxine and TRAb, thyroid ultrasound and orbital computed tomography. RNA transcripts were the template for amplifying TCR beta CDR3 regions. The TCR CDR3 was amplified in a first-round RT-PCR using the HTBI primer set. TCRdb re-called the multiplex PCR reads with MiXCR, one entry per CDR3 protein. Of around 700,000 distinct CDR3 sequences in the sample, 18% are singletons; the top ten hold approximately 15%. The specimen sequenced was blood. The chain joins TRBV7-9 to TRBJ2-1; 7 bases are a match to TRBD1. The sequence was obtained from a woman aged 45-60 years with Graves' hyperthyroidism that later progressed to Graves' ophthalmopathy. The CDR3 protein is CASSRQGAEQFF. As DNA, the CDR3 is TGTGCCAGCAGTCGACAGGGAGCTGAGCAGTTCTTC.